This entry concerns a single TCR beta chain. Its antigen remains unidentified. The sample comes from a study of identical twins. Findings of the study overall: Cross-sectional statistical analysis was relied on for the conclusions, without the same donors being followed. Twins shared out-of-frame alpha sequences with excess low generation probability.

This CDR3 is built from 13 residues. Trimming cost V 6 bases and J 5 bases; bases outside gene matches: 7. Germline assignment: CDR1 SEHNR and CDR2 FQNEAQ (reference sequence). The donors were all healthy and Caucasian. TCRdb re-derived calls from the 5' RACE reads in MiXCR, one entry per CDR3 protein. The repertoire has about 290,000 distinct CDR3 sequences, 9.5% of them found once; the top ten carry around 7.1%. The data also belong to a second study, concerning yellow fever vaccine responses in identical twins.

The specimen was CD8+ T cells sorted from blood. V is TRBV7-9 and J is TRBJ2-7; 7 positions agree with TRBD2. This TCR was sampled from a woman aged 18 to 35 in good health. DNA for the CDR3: TGTGCCAGCAGTAACTCCCGGGGGGACGAGCAGTACTTC. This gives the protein CASSNSRGDEQYF.